The 30 T cell receptor beta chains in this list originate from one sample, sequenced in a study of T-cell memory formation after mild COVID-19. Using its own MiXCR run on the 5' RACE reads, TCRdb lists one record per CDR3 protein. The table lists approximately 290,000 distinct CDR3 sequences, approximately 16% of them singletons, with roughly a fifth in the top ten. Sequencing used PBMCs or a T cell subset sorted from them (not recorded which). The receptors here all came from a man younger than 30 who had mild COVID-19 (a few samples of this study predate the infection). Cell type and time point are not known.

This clonotype was observed at least ten times. The CDR3 region has the DNA TGTGCCAGCAGCACCCGACAGGGGCGAGACACTGAAGCTTTCTTT. It translates to CASSTRQGRDTEAFF. The chain is built from TRBV7-9 and TRBJ1-1; 8 bases align to TRBD1. The CDR3 contains 15 residues. Germline loops: CDR1 SEHNR, CDR2 FQNEAQ (reference sequence). The V segment lost 5 bases and the J segment 3 bases; nucleotides outside the gene matches: 8. The variable domain in full, completed from reference TRBV7-9 and TRBJ1-1, reads DTGVSQNPRHKITKRGQNVTFRCDPISEHNRLYWYRQTLGQGPEFLTYFQNEAQLEKSRLLSDRFSAERPKGSFSTLEIQRTEQGDSAMYLCASSTRQGRDTEAFFGQGTRLTVV.

This clonotype was observed a single time. The V gene is TRBV5-1, the J gene TRBJ1-6; D is ambiguous. CDR3 length equals 13 residues. CDR1 is SGHRS and CDR2 is YFSETQ in the germline V gene. Deletions cut 4 bases from V and 7 bases from J, with 9 bases between. CDR3 sequence (DNA): TGCGCCAGCAGCACCGCTGGAAATTCACCCCTCCACTTT. It specifies CASSTAGNSPLHF. The full variable domain, rest sourced from reference TRBV5-1 and TRBJ1-6, is KAGVTQTPRYLIKTRGQQVTLSCSPISGHRSVSWYQQTPGQGLQFLFEYFSETQRNKGNFPGRFSGRQFSNSRSEMNVSTLELGDSALYLCASSTAGNSPLHFGNGTRLTVT.

On this clonotype itself: A read error may account for a junction end that differs from germline. The chain joins TRBV10-3 to TRBJ1-2; D remains ambiguous. Per the germline V gene, CDR1 is ENHRY and CDR2 is SYGVKD. There are 11 residues in the CDR3. The CDR3, as DNA: TGTGACATCAGCGCGACCGGCGGCTACACCTTC. It yields the protein CDISATGGYTF.

The V gene is TRBV5-6, the J gene TRBJ2-7; D possibly corresponds to TRBD1 (7 bases). Deletions cut 1 base from V and 6 bases from J, with 11 bases between. CDR3 length: 13 residues. CDR1 is SGHDT and CDR2 is YYEEEE in the germline V gene. CDR3 residues: CASSLPGGLEQYF. CDR3 in DNA: TGTGCCAGCAGCTTGCCAGGGGGGCTCGAGCAGTACTTC. The variable domain in full, with the rest retrieved from reference TRBV5-6 and TRBJ2-7, is DAGVTQSPTHLIKTRGQQVTLRCSPKSGHDTVSWYQQALGQGPQFIFQYYEEEERQRGNFPDRFSGHQFPNYSSELNVNALLLGDSALYLCASSLPGGLEQYFGPGTRLTVT.

This clonotype was counted many times. This sequence joins TRBV5-1 and TRBJ2-3, with no clear D. With 0 bases removed from V and 2 bases from J, the gap between germline ends came to 10 bases. The CDR3 consists of 15 residues. The germline V gene encodes CDR1 SGHRS and CDR2 YFSETQ. The chain's CDR3 is CASSLGVRYTDTQYF. CDR3 sequence (DNA): TGCGCCAGCAGCTTGGGAGTCAGGTACACAGATACGCAGTATTTT. Supplemented by reference TRBV5-1 and TRBJ2-3, the full variable domain reads KAGVTQTPRYLIKTRGQQVTLSCSPISGHRSVSWYQQTPGQGLQFLFEYFSETQRNKGNFPGRFSGRQFSNSRSEMNVSTLELGDSALYLCASSLGVRYTDTQYFGPGTRLTVL.

The CDR3 is CASSLDRGGGNTIYF. The CDR3 DNA is TGTGCCAGCAGCTTAGACAGGGGGGGCGGAAACACCATATATTTT. J is TRBJ1-3 and V is TRBV7-2; 8 positions agree with TRBD1. Germline CDR1 SGHTA, CDR2 FQGNSA. The CDR3 has 15 amino acids. V lost 1 base, J lost 4 bases, and 3 bases stayed unmatched.

This clonotype was detected only a few times. The rearrangement joins TRBV28 to TRBJ1-4; the D is unclear. In germline, CDR1 is MDHEN, CDR2 SYDVKM. This CDR3 is 13 amino acids long. V dropped 5 bases and J dropped 0 bases, with 4 bases sitting between them. The CDR3 region is CASSIPTNEKLFF. CDR3 sequence (DNA): TGTGCCAGCAGTATCCCAACTAATGAAAAACTGTTTTTT.

This sequence joins TRBV5-1 and TRBJ1-2; the match to TRBD1 covers 10 bases. The germline CDR1 and CDR2 sequences are SGHRS and YFSETQ. This CDR3 spans 14 amino acids. J gave up 8 bases and V 4 bases, and 8 bases lay outside the gene matches. The CDR3: CASSPGGTGVGYTF. CDR3 nucleotide sequence: TGCGCCAGCAGCCCCGGAGGGACAGGGGTCGGCTACACCTTC. The full variable domain, completed using reference TRBV5-1 and TRBJ1-2, is KAGVTQTPRYLIKTRGQQVTLSCSPISGHRSVSWYQQTPGQGLQFLFEYFSETQRNKGNFPGRFSGRQFSNSRSEMNVSTLELGDSALYLCASSPGGTGVGYTFGSGTRLTVV.

Only a few counts were recorded for this clonotype. The rearrangement uses TRBV7-9 and TRBJ1-1; D remains ambiguous. The CDR3 has 15 amino acids. The germline gives CDR1 SEHNR, CDR2 FQNEAQ (reference sequence). The ends were cut back, 2 bases at V and 0 bases at J, with 10 bases in the middle. The CDR3 DNA reads TGTGCCAGCAGCTTACCCGCAAGTATGAACACTGAAGCTTTCTTT. Protein product: CASSLPASMNTEAFF.

The gene calls are TRBV4-1 and TRBJ1-2; TRBD1 matches 7 bases. Germline V gene sequence: CDR1 MGHRA, CDR2 YSYEKL. The V and J ends lost 2 bases and 3 bases, in that order; junction bases with no gene match: 3. The CDR3 spans 14 residues. CDR3 nucleotides: TGCGCCAGCAGCCAACAAACAGGGGACTATGGCTACACCTTC. This encodes CASSQQTGDYGYTF.

V and J are TRBV4-3 and TRBJ2-2; TRBD1 aligns across 10 bases. CDR3 length: 15 amino acids. Losses at the gene ends were 6 bases for V and 4 bases for J; bases not matched to a gene: 5. Germline CDR1 LGHNA, CDR2 YSLEER. CDR3 bases: TGCGCCAGCAGTCCCGGGACAGGGGTCACCGGGGAGCTGTTTTTT. Translation: CASSPGTGVTGELFF.

This clonotype was recorded a few times. The chain employs TRBV30 and TRBJ2-5; 10 nucleotides align to TRBD2. CDR3 size: 15 residues. V shed 4 bases and J 4 bases; nucleotides not matched to a gene: 9. The germline V gene has CDR1 GTSNPN and CDR2 SVGIG (reference sequence). For the CDR3, the DNA is TGTGCCTGGAACATGGGACTAGCGAACACAGAGACCCAGTACTTC. It is translated as CAWNMGLANTETQYF.

A few counts support this clonotype. The genes are TRBV12-3 or TRBV12-4 and TRBJ1-1, with no clear D. The CDR3 sequence is 12 residues long. Between the trimmed V and J ends, which lost 2 bases and 10 bases, there was a span of 11 bases. The DNA for the CDR3 is TGTGCCAGCAGTTTATGGCCCAAGAGAGCTTTCTTT. As protein: CASSLWPKRAFF.

The rearrangement uses TRBV6-1 and TRBJ2-7; D uncertain. From germline, CDR1 is MNHNS and CDR2 SASEGT. V was cut by 1 base and J by 3 bases, with 1 base left in between. The CDR3 covers 11 residues. CDR3 amino acids: CASSEDYEQYF. The DNA of the CDR3 is TGTGCCAGCAGTGAAGACTACGAGCAGTACTTC.

Many counts were recorded for this clonotype. This rearrangement joins TRBV5-1 to TRBJ2-1; D unresolved. The CDR3 consists of 11 residues. V was cut by 0 bases and J by 8 bases, with 3 bases left in between. Germline V gene lookup returns CDR1 SGHRS and CDR2 YFSETQ. For the CDR3, the DNA is TGCGCCAGCAGCTTGGTCGATGAGCAGTTCTTC. This translates into CASSLVDEQFF.

This clonotype was found many times. The chain combines TRBV6-5 with TRBJ1-1, with D possibly being TRBD1 (5 bases). The CDR3 contains 14 residues. Germline assignment: CDR1 MNHEY and CDR2 SVGAGI. The V gene lost 7 bases and the J gene lost 1 base, with 13 bases spanning the gap. CDR3 protein: CASNTGGSNTEAFF. In DNA, the CDR3 is TGTGCCAGCAACACCGGGGGGTCGAACACTGAAGCTTTCTTT.

In this sample, this clonotype turned up once. The chain links TRBV20-1 to TRBJ2-7; D may be TRBD1 (5 bases). V shed 3 bases and J shed 4 bases, with 10 bases lying between them. This CDR3 is 12 amino acids long. Germline CDR1 reads DFQATT; CDR2 reads SNEGSKA (reference sequence). The CDR3 coding sequence is TGCAGTGCTAGTCAGCAGGGATACGAGCAGTACTTC. This sequence encodes CSASQQGYEQYF.

This clonotype was observed many times. This chain links TRBV11-2 with TRBJ2-1, with 14 positions matching TRBD2. Germline V lookup: CDR1 SGHAT, CDR2 FQNNGV. The CDR3 is made up of 15 amino acids. The J segment lost 6 bases and the V segment lost 5 bases, leaving 3 bases of the junction unmatched. The CDR3: CASSRGLAGANEQFF. DNA for the CDR3: TGTGCCAGCAGCCGGGGACTAGCGGGGGCCAATGAGCAGTTCTTC.

The gene calls are TRBV28 and TRBJ2-7, with a tentative D call TRBD1 (5 bases). Germline V gives CDR1 MDHEN, CDR2 SYDVKM. V was clipped by 4 bases and J by 5 bases, with 15 bases between them. The CDR3 has 14 amino acids. The CDR3 bases are TGTGCCAGCAGTTCCGGGCAGGGAAGCCACGAGCAGTACGTC. It specifies CASSSGQGSHEQYV.

This chain connects TRBV24-1 to TRBJ1-5, with unresolved D. V shed 9 bases and J shed 0 bases, with 8 bases lying between them. Germline CDR1 is KGHDR and CDR2 is SFDVKD. The CDR3 extends over 13 amino acids. The CDR3 region has the DNA TGTGCCACCGCCGATAGTAGCAATCAGCCCCAGCATTTT. It specifies CATADSSNQPQHF.

This rearrangement joins TRBV5-1 to TRBJ1-3, with a tentative D call TRBD1 (6 bases). The CDR3 is 15 residues long. The V gene lost 0 bases and the J gene lost 1 base, with 8 bases spanning the gap. The germline V gene encodes CDR1 SGHRS and CDR2 YFSETQ. The CDR3 DNA is TGCGCCAGCAGCTTGGTACAGGGTTCTGGAAACACCATATATTTT. It translates to CASSLVQGSGNTIYF.

This clonotype was detected only a few times. V is TRBV5-1 and J is TRBJ2-3; the match to TRBD2 covers 12 bases. The CDR3 has 16 amino acids. The V and J ends lost 4 bases and 4 bases, in that order; junction bases with no gene match: 7. Germline V CDR1 and CDR2: SGHRS, YFSETQ. CDR3 DNA sequence: TGCGCCAGCAGCCCAGGACTAGCGGGGCCCGCAGATACGCAGTATTTT. Amino acid sequence: CASSPGLAGPADTQYF. The variable domain in full, with the rest retrieved from reference TRBV5-1 and TRBJ2-3, is KAGVTQTPRYLIKTRGQQVTLSCSPISGHRSVSWYQQTPGQGLQFLFEYFSETQRNKGNFPGRFSGRQFSNSRSEMNVSTLELGDSALYLCASSPGLAGPADTQYFGPGTRLTVL.

The rearrangement links TRBV5-1 to TRBJ2-5, with D possibly TRBD2 on 6 matching bases. The CDR3 covers 16 residues. Trimming removed 0 bases from V and 6 bases from J, with 18 bases in between. CDR1 is SGHRS, CDR2 YFSETQ, per germline. CDR3: CASSLGGPTEGKTQYF. The CDR3 bases are TGCGCCAGCAGCTTGGGTGGGCCCACGGAGGGGAAGACCCAGTACTTC.

This clonotype was seen at least ten times. This chain uses TRBV28 with TRBJ1-1; a possible D gene is TRBD1 (5 bases). V was clipped by 5 bases and J by 6 bases, with 13 bases between them. The CDR3 covers 13 residues. Looked up from germline, CDR1 is MDHEN and CDR2 is SYDVKM. The CDR3 reads CASSILRGAEAFF. For the CDR3, the DNA is TGTGCCAGCAGTATCCTACGGGGCGCTGAAGCTTTCTTT.

Here the CDR3 DNA reads TGTGCCAGCAGTGAACCGGGACAGGCAAACTATGGCTACACCTTC. It yields the protein CASSEPGQANYGYTF. The chain is built from TRBV6-1 and TRBJ1-2, with TRBD1 matching 8 bases. The CDR3 runs 15 residues. The ends lost 2 bases at V and 2 bases at J; junction bases unmatched: 4. The germline V gene has CDR1 MNHNS and CDR2 SASEGT.

The chain uses TRBV5-1 and TRBJ2-5, with D perhaps being TRBD1 or TRBD2 (6 bases each). Germline V gives CDR1 SGHRS, CDR2 YFSETQ. Trimming left V 0 bases short and J 4 bases short, with 13 bases between. This CDR3 has 15 residues. This chain's CDR3 is CASSLAPGAGETQYF. The DNA for the CDR3 is TGCGCCAGCAGCTTGGCACCGGGGGCGGGAGAGACCCAGTACTTC.

This clonotype was counted a single time. The chain uses TRBV7-2 and TRBJ2-5; 8 positions match TRBD1. This CDR3 comprises 13 residues. Germline values: CDR1 SGHTA, CDR2 FQGNSA. V was clipped by 2 bases and J by 6 bases; unmatched bases: 2. The CDR3 DNA follows: TGTGCCAGCAGCTTATCAGGGGGCCAGACCCAGTACTTC. Translation gives CASSLSGGQTQYF.

This clonotype was detected only a few times. The chain employs TRBV6-2 or TRBV6-3 and TRBJ1-1; no firm D call. Germline V gene data show CDR1 as MNHEY and CDR2 as SVGEGT. The V end was cut by 6 bases, the J end by 6 bases, with 14 bases between. This CDR3 has 13 amino acids. Here the CDR3 reads CASRNWVEAEAFF. The CDR3 region has the DNA TGTGCCAGCAGAAACTGGGTGGAGGCTGAAGCTTTCTTT.

The V gene is TRBV4-3, the J gene TRBJ2-3; 9 bases fit TRBD2. The CDR3 spans 17 residues. J gave up 0 bases and V 3 bases, and 7 bases lay outside the gene matches. CDR1 and CDR2 from the germline V gene are LGHNA and YSLEER. CDR3 residues: CASSHGVAGASTDTQYF. In DNA form, the CDR3 reads TGCGCCAGCAGCCACGGTGTAGCGGGGGCGAGCACAGATACGCAGTATTTT.

V is TRBV5-1 and J is TRBJ2-1, with TRBD1 matching 7 bases. The V and J ends lost 3 bases and 8 bases, in that order; junction bases with no gene match: 11. Germline V lookup: CDR1 SGHRS, CDR2 YFSETQ. The CDR3 totals 15 residues. The CDR3 is CASSSTGELVHEQFF. Here the CDR3 DNA reads TGCGCCAGCAGCTCCACAGGGGAATTGGTGCATGAGCAGTTCTTC.